The entry below describes one T cell receptor (beta chain). Its antigen is currently unknown. The sample belongs to a study of Tregs in tolerant kidney transplant recipients. The CDR3 extends over 15 amino acids. The germline gives CDR1 MGHDK, CDR2 SYGVNS. The junction had 4 bases not matched to a gene; V was cut back by 4 bases and J by 1 base. Sequencing used immunoSEQ multiplex PCR; TCRdb keeps in-frame clones, though not all of them. Here the sample spans about 240,000 clones, more than 65% being singletons. General study findings and limits: Few patients were studied, so findings need validation in larger groups.

Sequences were obtained from CD4+ T cells from blood. The gene calls are TRBV25-1 and TRBJ1-1; 9 nucleotides agree with TRBD1. The source is a human donor in good health. Here the CDR3 reads CASSVLQGANTEAFF. CDR3 sequence (DNA): TGTGCCAGCAGTGTTCTACAGGGGGCGAACACTGAAGCTTTCTTT.